The 21 T cell receptor beta chains listed next were all sequenced from one sample in a study of blood T cell repertoires in COVID-19. Only in-frame clones appear in the TCRdb table, and some are missing; sequencing was by immunoSEQ multiplex PCR. The data contain over 150,000 clones, 87% of them singletons. Source material: peripheral blood. These receptors came from a woman aged 60-75 years who had recovered from COVID-19.

V is TRBV5-4 and J is TRBJ2-2; D is unresolved. The V end was cut by 0 bases, the J end by 0 bases, with 6 bases between. CDR3 length equals 15 residues. Germline V gene data show CDR1 as SGHNT and CDR2 as YYREEE (reference sequence). Here the CDR3 reads CASSLGGANTGELFF. CDR3 DNA: TGTGCCAGCAGCTTGGGAGGCGCGAACACCGGGGAGCTGTTTTTT.

The chain recombines TRBV5-1 with TRBJ2-2; 9 nucleotides agree with TRBD2. Germline V lookup: CDR1 SGHRS, CDR2 YFSETQ. V shed 4 bases and J 3 bases; nucleotides not matched to a gene: 10. This CDR3 spans 17 amino acids. Written as DNA, the CDR3 is TGCGCCAGCAGCCCCCTGGGCGGGGGGGCCGACACCGGGGAGCTGTTTTTT. Translated: CASSPLGGGADTGELFF.

The V and J genes are TRBV5-4 and TRBJ2-6, with no clear D. Per germline, CDR1 SGHNT and CDR2 YYREEE (reference sequence). CDR3 length: 16 residues. V was clipped by 4 bases and J by 0 bases, with 11 bases between them. The CDR3 coding sequence is TGTGCCAGCAGCCATGGTTCTACCTCTGGGGCCAACGTCCTGACTTTC. As protein: CASSHGSTSGANVLTF. Supplemented by reference TRBV5-4 and TRBJ2-6, the full variable domain reads ETGVTQSPTHLIKTRGQQVTLRCSSQSGHNTVSWYQQALGQGPQFIFQYYREEENGRGNFPPRFSGLQFPNYSSELNVNALELDDSALYLCASSHGSTSGANVLTFGAGSRLTVL.

V gene TRBV11-1 combines with J gene TRBJ1-6, with D possibly TRBD1 on 5 matching bases. Germline CDR1 and CDR2: SGHAT and FQDESV (reference sequence). The CDR3 runs 13 residues. V was cut by 4 bases and J by 7 bases, with 8 bases left in between. The CDR3 reads CASSYRGNSPLHF. The CDR3 nucleotides read TGTGCCAGCAGCTATCGGGGGAATTCACCCCTCCACTTT.

A note on this clone: This sample includes further DNA sequences coding for the same CDR3. V is TRBV5-1 and J is TRBJ2-3; 7 nucleotides line up with TRBD2. The CDR3 loop spans 15 amino acids. Germline V lookup: CDR1 SGHRS, CDR2 YFSETQ. The ends lost 0 bases at V and 4 bases at J; junction bases unmatched: 5. CDR3 sequence reads: CASSLAGGRSDTQYF. For the CDR3, the DNA is TGCGCCAGCAGCTTGGCGGGGGGTCGTTCAGATACGCAGTATTTT.

This sequence joins TRBV4-3 and TRBJ1-1; TRBD1 might be the D (6 bases). V gave up 4 bases and J gave up 3 bases, with 9 bases separating them. CDR1 is LGHNA and CDR2 is YSLEER in the germline V gene. This CDR3 has 13 amino acids. The CDR3 here is CASSPRTDTEAFF. The CDR3 coding sequence is TGCGCCAGCAGCCCCCGGACAGACACTGAAGCTTTCTTT.

Worth noting for this clone: Compared with germline, one end of the junction differs, possibly owing to a read error. This chain joins TRBV29-1 and TRBJ1-1; TRBD1 might be the D (6 bases). The CDR3 covers 15 residues. CDR1 and CDR2 from the germline V gene are SQVTM and ANQGSEA. CDR3 DNA sequence: TGCAGCGTTGGGGTCAGGGGCTATCTGAAAACTGAAGCTTTCTTT. Translating it yields CSVGVRGYLKTEAFF.

V is TRBV18 and J is TRBJ1-6, with TRBD1 matching 8 bases. The junction had 3 bases not matched to a gene; V was cut back by 3 bases and J by 8 bases. CDR1 and CDR2 from the germline V gene are KGHSH and LQKENI. The CDR3 has 14 residues. The CDR3, as DNA: TGTGCCAGCTCACCGGGACAGGTAGATTCACCCCTCCACTTT. It specifies CASSPGQVDSPLHF.

The rearrangement uses TRBV28 and TRBJ2-1; TRBD2 matches at 12 bases. Germline V gene lookup returns CDR1 MDHEN and CDR2 SYDVKM. The V and J ends lost 5 bases and 7 bases, in that order; junction bases with no gene match: 9. CDR3 size: 16 residues. CDR3 protein: CASSIASGGALNEQFF. The CDR3 region has the DNA TGTGCCAGCAGTATCGCTAGCGGGGGGGCGTTGAATGAGCAGTTCTTC.

V gene TRBV11-3 combines with J gene TRBJ2-3; a weak D match, TRBD2 (5 bases). Germline-derived CDR1 and CDR2 are SGHNT and YENEEA. The CDR3 length is 17 residues. V lost 3 bases and J lost 2, with 18 bases in between. The CDR3 reads CASSFGGRDTDTDTQYF. CDR3 nucleotides: TGTGCCAGCAGCTTCGGAGGCCGAGACACAGACACAGATACGCAGTATTTT. Drawing the rest from reference TRBV11-3 and TRBJ2-3, the complete variable domain is EAGVVQSPRYKIIEKKQPVAFWCNPISGHNTLYWYLQNLGQGPELLIRYENEEAVDDSQLPKDRFSAERLKGVDSTLKIQPAELGDSAVYLCASSFGGRDTDTDTQYFGPGTRLTVL.

The V call is TRBV29-1, the J call TRBJ2-3; no clear D gene. V was trimmed by 2 bases and J by 3 bases, leaving 12 bases between them. Germline CDR1 is SQVTM and CDR2 is ANQGSEA. The CDR3 totals 14 residues. CDR3 sequence reads: CSVEPPGSTDTQYF. The CDR3 DNA reads as TGCAGCGTTGAACCCCCAGGTAGTACAGATACGCAGTATTTT.

The chain carries TRBV10-3 and TRBJ1-4, with 8 positions matching TRBD1. J gave up 7 bases and V 10 bases, and 17 bases lay outside the gene matches. The CDR3 spans 16 residues. CDR1 and CDR2 from the germline V gene are ENHRY and SYGVKD. The CDR3 DNA reads TGTGCCACCGGGAGCCGCCAGGGGGCGCTGGGTGAAAAACTGTTTTTT. This sequence encodes CATGSRQGALGEKLFF.

About this clone: The sample holds other DNA sequences that translate to the same CDR3. The V gene is TRBV6-2 or TRBV6-3, the J gene TRBJ2-7; the D gene is possibly TRBD1 (6 bases). Germline V CDR1 and CDR2: MNHEY, SVGEGT. This CDR3 spans 13 amino acids. The ends were cut back, 6 bases at V and 2 bases at J, with 11 bases in the middle. The CDR3 here is CASSPDRPYEQYF. In DNA form, the CDR3 reads TGTGCCAGCAGCCCGGACAGACCCTACGAGCAGTACTTC.

V is TRBV6-6 and J is TRBJ2-3; D is uncertain. Trimming stripped 0 bases from V and 1 base from J, with 11 bases between. CDR3 length: 16 residues. Germline CDR1 and CDR2: MNHNY and SVGAGI (reference sequence). As DNA, the CDR3 is TGTGCCAGCAGTTACTCGAGCCTCACTGGCACAGATACGCAGTATTTT. This codes for CASSYSSLTGTDTQYF.

The CDR3 here is CASSQGLTNEKLFF. The CDR3 coding sequence is TGTGCCAGCAGCCAGGGTCTAACTAATGAAAAACTGTTTTTT. The V and J genes are TRBV7-9 and TRBJ1-4; a possible D gene is TRBD1 (5 bases). This CDR3 contains 14 residues. V shed 5 bases and J shed 1 base, with 8 bases lying between them. CDR1 and CDR2 (germline): SEHNR, FQNEAQ (reference sequence).

The chain combines TRBV20-1 with TRBJ1-1; tentative D call: TRBD1 (6 bases). Germline CDR1 and CDR2: DFQATT and SNEGSKA (reference sequence). The V end was cut by 6 bases, the J end by 5 bases, with 16 bases between. This CDR3 is 13 amino acids long. CDR3 residues: CSASITGYTEAFF. CDR3 DNA sequence: TGCAGTGCCAGTATTACAGGGTATACTGAAGCTTTCTTT.

This chain uses TRBV18 with TRBJ1-6, with 9 bases fitting TRBD1. This CDR3 comprises 16 residues. J lost 8 bases, V lost 3 bases, and 8 bases had no gene match. Germline-derived CDR1 and CDR2 are KGHSH and LQKENI. The DNA for the CDR3 is TGTGCCAGCTCACCGGGACAGGGAGTGCGGTATTCACCCCTCCACTTT. This translates into CASSPGQGVRYSPLHF.

This clone was seen more than once but under ten times. The chain couples TRBV6-9 to TRBJ2-3; D gene uncertain. This CDR3 has 15 amino acids. V lost 2 bases, J lost 4 bases, and 13 bases lay in between. CDR1 is MNHGY and CDR2 is SVAAGI in the germline V gene. The CDR3 here is CASSYNRPTSDTQYF. The CDR3 DNA reads as TGTGCCAGCAGTTATAACCGCCCGACTTCAGATACGCAGTATTTT.

The chain carries TRBV15 and TRBJ2-3, with TRBD1 identical over 8 bases. This CDR3 region has 17 residues. V trimming: 3 bases; J trimming: 0 bases; junction bases outside the gene matches: 8. Germline CDR1 and CDR2: LNHNV and YYDKDF (reference sequence). The DNA of the CDR3 is TGTGCCACCAGCAGGGGCAGGGGGCGCGAAAGCACAGATACGCAGTATTTT. It specifies CATSRGRGRESTDTQYF.

The chain joins TRBV7-6 to TRBJ2-1, with D tentatively TRBD1 (5 bases). Germline V gene lookup returns CDR1 SGHVS and CDR2 FNYEAQ. This CDR3 contains 12 residues. V lost 0 bases to trimming and J lost 12 bases, with 9 bases between them. The CDR3 is CASSLADSRQFF. The CDR3 region has the DNA TGTGCCAGCAGCTTAGCCGACAGTCGGCAGTTCTTC.

Notes on this clone: The same CDR3 arises from other DNA sequences in this sample as well. The chain carries TRBV5-1 and TRBJ1-1; D not certain. V lost 0 bases, J lost 1 base, and 7 bases lay in between. Germline V gives CDR1 SGHRS, CDR2 YFSETQ. The CDR3 contains 14 residues. The CDR3 nucleotides read TGCGCCAGCAGCTTGGTCGGCGGGAACACTGAAGCTTTCTTT. Its translation: CASSLVGGNTEAFF.